What follows is one T cell receptor beta chain and its context. No antigen is known for it. Time point described: blood 4 weeks post-SBRT, at nephrectomy. Treatment of the sample: 15 Gy SBRT to primary tumor, nephrectomy 4 weeks later. Nephrectomy followed 15 Gy stereotactic body radiation by 4 weeks. Blood was sampled at baseline, 2 weeks and 4 weeks after SBRT. Measured with immunoSEQ multiplex PCR; TCRdb has only the in-frame clones, and not every one. Of 60,000 to 95,000 clones in the sample, roughly 83% are singletons; the top ten hold about 2.4%. These data originate in a study of radiation and T cells in renal cell carcinoma. The CDR3 extends over 15 amino acids. The germline V gene encodes CDR1 MNHNS and CDR2 SASEGT. Trimming pared 1 base from V and 2 bases from J, leaving 12 bases between. Whole-study findings and limits: From baseline, blood top tumor clonotypes peaked at 2 weeks post-radiation. No pretreatment tumor biopsies were available for baseline clonotypes.

This sequence originates from a woman aged 60-70 years with renal cell carcinoma. The sequences come from blood, collected from a patient whose treatment included radiotherapy and nephrectomy. The chain joins TRBV6-1 to TRBJ2-7; no firm D call. The CDR3: CASSEGAGPAYEQYF. The CDR3 DNA reads as TGTGCCAGCAGTGAAGGGGCCGGGCCGGCCTACGAGCAGTACTTC.